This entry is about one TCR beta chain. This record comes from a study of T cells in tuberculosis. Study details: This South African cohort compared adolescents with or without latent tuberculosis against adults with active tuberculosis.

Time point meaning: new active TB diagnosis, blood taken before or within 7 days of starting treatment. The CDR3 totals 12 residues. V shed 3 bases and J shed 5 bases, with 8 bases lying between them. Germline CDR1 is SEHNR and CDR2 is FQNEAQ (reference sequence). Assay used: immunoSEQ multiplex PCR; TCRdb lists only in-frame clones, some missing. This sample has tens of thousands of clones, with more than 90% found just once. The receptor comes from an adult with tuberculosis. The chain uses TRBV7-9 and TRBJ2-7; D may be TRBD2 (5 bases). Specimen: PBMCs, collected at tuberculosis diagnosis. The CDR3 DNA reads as TGTGCCAGCAGCTTCCACGGGGACGAGCAGTACTTC. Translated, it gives CASSFHGDEQYF.